Each of the 18 T cell receptor beta chains below was sequenced from the same sample in a study of control samples from healthy donors and cancer patients. Generated by immunoSEQ multiplex PCR, the TCRdb table keeps only in-frame clones and is missing some. The sample lists 100,000 to 150,000 clones; 75% to 95% were seen once. Input material: blood. The receptors shown here come from a man aged 35-49 years in good health.

The gene calls are TRBV2 and TRBJ2-7; D is unclear. The ends were cut back, 0 bases at V and 4 bases at J, with 4 bases in the middle. Germline V lookup: CDR1 SNHLY, CDR2 FYNNEI. There are 12 residues in the CDR3. This chain's CDR3 is CASSEAGYEQYF. The CDR3 DNA follows: TGTGCCAGCAGTGAAGCTGGGTACGAGCAGTACTTC.

This clone was seen a single time. This chain uses TRBV4-2 with TRBJ2-3; D call uncertain. Per germline, CDR1 LGHNA and CDR2 YNFKEQ. Trimming stripped 0 bases from V and 1 base from J, with 5 bases between. The length of the CDR3 is 14 residues. CDR3 bases: TGTGCCAGCAGCCAAGATCGGGGCACAGATACGCAGTATTTT. Amino acids: CASSQDRGTDTQYF.

On this clone: Additional DNA sequences in this sample encode the identical CDR3. The rearrangement links TRBV7-2 to TRBJ2-1; 8 nucleotides align to TRBD2. V was clipped by 0 bases and J by 7 bases; unmatched bases: 8. CDR1 is SGHTA, CDR2 FQGNSA, per germline. The CDR3 is 16 residues long. CDR3 sequence (DNA): TGTGCCAGCAGCTTAGCCTCTGCGGGGGGTTATAATGAGCAGTTCTTC. Translating it yields CASSLASAGGYNEQFF.

V is TRBV19 and J is TRBJ2-3, with 7 bases that match TRBD2. The germline V gene encodes CDR1 LNHDA and CDR2 SQIVND (reference sequence). With V trimmed by 3 bases and J by 5 bases, 5 bases remained unmatched. CDR3 size: 14 residues. The CDR3 here is CASSINGEGDTQYF. The CDR3 bases are TGTGCCAGTAGTATTAACGGGGAGGGAGATACGCAGTATTTT.

V usage is TRBV27 and J usage is TRBJ2-5; D is perhaps TRBD2 (5 bases). This CDR3 region has 14 residues. Between the trimmed V and J ends, which lost 2 bases and 2 bases, there was a span of 9 bases. Germline CDR1 and CDR2: MNHEY and SMNVEV (reference sequence). The chain's CDR3 is CASSLRGAQETQYF. CDR3 in DNA: TGTGCCAGCAGTTTACGGGGAGCGCAAGAGACCCAGTACTTC.

This sequence joins TRBV5-4 and TRBJ2-5; 10 bases line up with TRBD2. The germline CDR1 and CDR2 sequences are SGHNT and YYREEE (reference sequence). The ends lost 4 bases at V and 0 bases at J; junction bases unmatched: 6. The CDR3 covers 16 residues. CDR3 DNA sequence: TGTGCCAGCAGCGGACCGGGACTAGCGTACCAAGAGACCCAGTACTTC. Its protein product is CASSGPGLAYQETQYF.

The V call is TRBV5-4, the J call TRBJ1-6; 8 bases are a match to TRBD1. V dropped 1 base and J dropped 10; count of bases not matched to a gene: 4. The germline CDR1 and CDR2 sequences are SGHNT and YYREEE (reference sequence). CDR3 length equals 14 residues. CDR3 loop: CASSLQGAESPLHF. CDR3 DNA sequence: TGTGCCAGCAGCTTGCAGGGGGCAGAGTCACCCCTCCACTTT.

The V and J genes are TRBV5-6 and TRBJ2-1; no definite D call. CDR1 is SGHDT and CDR2 is YYEEEE in the germline V gene. V was cut by 2 bases and J by 9 bases, with 6 bases left in between. This CDR3 contains 11 residues. CDR3 bases: TGTGCCAGCAGCTTCCTCGTTGAGCAGTTCTTC. Translation gives CASSFLVEQFF.

This clone has just one count. The gene calls are TRBV4-1 and TRBJ1-1, with TRBD1 matching over 7 bases. The junction had 2 bases not matched to a gene; V was cut back by 0 bases and J by 1 base. This CDR3 contains 15 residues. CDR1 is MGHRA and CDR2 is YSYEKL in the germline V gene. The CDR3 loop is CASSQEGQANTEAFF. Written as DNA, the CDR3 is TGCGCCAGCAGCCAAGAAGGACAGGCGAACACTGAAGCTTTCTTT.

The chain combines TRBV19 with TRBJ1-4; the match to TRBD1 covers 9 bases. The CDR3 covers 16 residues. The germline V gene has CDR1 LNHDA and CDR2 SQIVND (reference sequence). The trim removed 6 bases at V and 6 bases at J, leaving 11 bases unmatched. The CDR3 DNA reads TGTGCCAGTAGATTTAACAGGGGGCGCTTTGATGAAAAACTGTTTTTT. Amino acids: CASRFNRGRFDEKLFF.

The chain combines TRBV18 with TRBJ2-1; D is tentatively TRBD1 or TRBD2 (5 bases each). Germline V gene lookup returns CDR1 KGHSH and CDR2 LQKENI. V lost 6 bases, J lost 9 bases, and 15 bases lay in between. The CDR3 loop spans 13 amino acids. The CDR3: CASSYTEGSEQFF. CDR3 nucleotides: TGTGCCAGCTCCTATACAGAGGGGAGTGAGCAGTTCTTC.

The chain couples TRBV18 to TRBJ2-7; D is unresolved. This CDR3 spans 11 amino acids. CDR1 is KGHSH, CDR2 LQKENI, per germline. The V end lost 3 bases, the J end lost 7 bases, and 7 bases lay between the germline ends. The CDR3 is CASSPQREQYF. CDR3 sequence (DNA): TGTGCCAGCTCACCCCAGCGAGAGCAGTACTTC.

This clone was observed a single time. The chain combines TRBV19 with TRBJ2-3; D remains unclear. This CDR3 region has 12 residues. V was cut by 6 bases and J by 0 bases, with 4 bases left in between. CDR1 LNHDA and CDR2 SQIVND come from the germline V gene (reference sequence). The CDR3 nucleotides are TGTGCCAGTAGCCCAAGCACAGATACGCAGTATTTT. Residues: CASSPSTDTQYF.

The V and J genes are TRBV23-1 and TRBJ1-2; possible D gene TRBD1, 6 bases. TRBV23-1 is given ORF status, its function remaining uncertain. The CDR3 is made up of 15 amino acids. V was cut by 5 bases and J by 2 bases, with 15 bases left in between. CDR3 loop: CASSRSHGQNYGYTF. The CDR3 DNA reads as TGCGCCAGCAGTAGATCTCATGGACAGAACTATGGCTACACCTTC.

The CDR3 loop reads CASSLAGTYEQYF. DNA of the CDR3: TGCGCCAGCAGCTTGGCGGGGACCTACGAGCAGTACTTC. V is TRBV5-1 and J is TRBJ2-7, with D possibly TRBD2 on 5 matching bases. Per the germline V gene, CDR1 is SGHRS and CDR2 is YFSETQ. The V end was cut by 0 bases, the J end by 2 bases, with 6 bases between. CDR3 length: 13 amino acids. The whole variable domain, remainder taken from reference TRBV5-1 and TRBJ2-7, is KAGVTQTPRYLIKTRGQQVTLSCSPISGHRSVSWYQQTPGQGLQFLFEYFSETQRNKGNFPGRFSGRQFSNSRSEMNVSTLELGDSALYLCASSLAGTYEQYFGPGTRLTVT.

The CDR3: CSASPGSYEQYF. CDR3 nucleotide sequence: TGCAGTGCTAGTCCAGGATCCTACGAGCAGTACTTC. The V call is TRBV20-1, the J call TRBJ2-7; D is undetermined. V was clipped by 3 bases and J by 1 base, with 7 bases between them. The CDR3 consists of 12 residues. The germline CDR1 and CDR2 sequences are DFQATT and SNEGSKA (reference sequence).

This chain connects TRBV18 to TRBJ2-1; maybe TRBD2 (5 bases). Germline CDR1 is KGHSH and CDR2 is LQKENI. There are 15 residues in the CDR3. V lost 3 bases, J lost 4 bases, and 13 bases lay in between. This CDR3 reads CASSPFGEAYNEQFF. In nucleotides, the CDR3 is TGTGCCAGCTCACCGTTCGGGGAAGCTTACAATGAGCAGTTCTTC. The full variable domain, its missing parts supplied by reference TRBV18 and TRBJ2-1, is NAGVMQNPRHLVRRRGQEARLRCSPMKGHSHVYWYRQLPEEGLKFMVYLQKENIIDESGMPKERFSAEFPKEGPSILRIQQVVRGDSAAYFCASSPFGEAYNEQFFGPGTRLTVL.

This clone appeared once. The rearrangement uses TRBV18 and TRBJ1-3; D is undetermined. This CDR3 has 12 residues. Trimming shortened V by 2 bases and J by 5 bases, and 4 bases separated the two germline ends. The germline gives CDR1 KGHSH, CDR2 LQKENI. The CDR3 protein is CASSPNRNTIYF. The CDR3 DNA follows: TGTGCCAGCTCACCAAATCGAAACACCATATATTTT.